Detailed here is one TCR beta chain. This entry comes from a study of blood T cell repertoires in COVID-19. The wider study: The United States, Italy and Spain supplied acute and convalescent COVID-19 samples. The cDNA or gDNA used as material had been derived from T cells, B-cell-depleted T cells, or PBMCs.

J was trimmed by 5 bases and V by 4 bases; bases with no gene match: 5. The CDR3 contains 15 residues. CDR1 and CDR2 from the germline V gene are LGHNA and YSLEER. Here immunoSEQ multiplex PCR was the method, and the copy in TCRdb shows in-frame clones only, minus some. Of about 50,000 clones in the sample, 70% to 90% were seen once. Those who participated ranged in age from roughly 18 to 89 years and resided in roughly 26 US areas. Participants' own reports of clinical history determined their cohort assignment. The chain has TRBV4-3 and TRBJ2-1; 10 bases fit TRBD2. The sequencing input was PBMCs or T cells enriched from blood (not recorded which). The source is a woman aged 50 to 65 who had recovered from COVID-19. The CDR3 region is CASSLLAGDNNEQFF. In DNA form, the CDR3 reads TGCGCCAGCAGCCTTCTAGCGGGAGACAACAATGAGCAGTTCTTC.